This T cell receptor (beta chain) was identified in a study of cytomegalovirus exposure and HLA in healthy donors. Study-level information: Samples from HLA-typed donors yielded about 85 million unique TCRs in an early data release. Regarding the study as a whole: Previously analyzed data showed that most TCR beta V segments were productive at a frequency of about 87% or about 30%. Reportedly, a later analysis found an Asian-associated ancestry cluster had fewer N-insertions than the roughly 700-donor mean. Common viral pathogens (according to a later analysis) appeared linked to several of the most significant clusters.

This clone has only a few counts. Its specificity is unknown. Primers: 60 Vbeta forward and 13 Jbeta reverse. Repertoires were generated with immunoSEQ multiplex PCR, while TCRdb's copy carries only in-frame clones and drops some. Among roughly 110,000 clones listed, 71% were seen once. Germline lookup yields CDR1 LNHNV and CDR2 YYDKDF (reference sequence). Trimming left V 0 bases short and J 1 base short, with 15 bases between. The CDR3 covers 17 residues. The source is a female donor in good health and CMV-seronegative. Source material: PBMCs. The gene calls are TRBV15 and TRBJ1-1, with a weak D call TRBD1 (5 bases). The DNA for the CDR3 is TGTGCCACCAGCAGAGAGGCGGGACCGCGACAGAACACTGAAGCTTTCTTT. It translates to CATSREAGPRQNTEAFF.